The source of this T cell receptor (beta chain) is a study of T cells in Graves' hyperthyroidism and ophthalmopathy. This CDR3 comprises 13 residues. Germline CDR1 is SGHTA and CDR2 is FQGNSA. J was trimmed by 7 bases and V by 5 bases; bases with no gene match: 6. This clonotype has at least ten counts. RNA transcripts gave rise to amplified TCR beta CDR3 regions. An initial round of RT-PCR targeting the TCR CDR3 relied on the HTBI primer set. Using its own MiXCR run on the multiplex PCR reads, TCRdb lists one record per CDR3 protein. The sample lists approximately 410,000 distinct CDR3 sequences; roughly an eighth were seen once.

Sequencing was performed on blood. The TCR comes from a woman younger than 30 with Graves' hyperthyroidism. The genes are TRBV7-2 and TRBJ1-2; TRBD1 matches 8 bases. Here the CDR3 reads CASSALGQAGYTF. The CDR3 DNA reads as TGTGCCAGCAGCGCCTTGGGACAGGCTGGCTACACCTTC.